This is a list of T cell receptor beta chains from one sample in a study of regulatory T cells in long-lasting Graves disease. TCRdb itself ran the multiplex PCR reads through MiXCR, one entry per CDR3 protein. The repertoire includes about 210,000 distinct CDR3 sequences, roughly 18% of them detected once, and approximately 10% sits in the top ten. This same sample was also part of a study on T cells in Graves' hyperthyroidism and ophthalmopathy.

This specimen consisted of peripheral blood mononuclear cells (PBMCs), obtained at new diagnosis, from a patient treated with antithyroid drugs. All receptors come from a woman aged 25-40 years with Graves disease. Both conserved end residues are part of each CDR3. A D gene is named only where the DNA matches it firmly. Clone size is given for some rows only: seen once, a few or many times, or a class if the clone is expanded.

d_call	clone_size	v_call	j_call	cdr3_aa	cdr3_nt
TRBD1	.	TRBV5-6	TRBJ2-1	CASSLGWGTVGEQFF	TGTGCCAGCAGCTTGGGGTGGGGGACAGTTGGTGAGCAGTTCTTC
TRBD2	.	TRBV11-2	TRBJ2-3	CASSLPGLAAGLGFTQYF	TGTGCCAGCAGCCTACCGGGACTAGCGGCAGGGCTGGGCTTTACGCAGTATTTT
TRBD1	many	TRBV5-8	TRBJ2-2	CASSPGTGTLNTGELFF	TGTGCCAGCAGCCCTGGGACAGGGACATTGAACACCGGGGAGCTGTTTTTT
.	few	TRBV19	TRBJ1-1	CASSIPGESTEAFF	TGTGCCAGTAGTATACCGGGGGAGAGCACTGAAGCTTTCTTT
TRBD1	.	TRBV5-4	TRBJ1-1	CASSYGQGSMNTEAFF	TGTGCCAGCAGCTATGGACAGGGCAGCATGAACACTGAAGCTTTCTTT
TRBD1	few	TRBV4-1	TRBJ1-5	CASSRTGLSQPQHF	TGCGCCAGCAGCCGGACAGGGCTCAGTCAGCCCCAGCATTTT
.	many	TRBV30	TRBJ1-3	CAWSPTGQGNTIYF	TGTGCCTGGAGCCCCACCGGACAGGGAAACACCATATATTTT
.	.	TRBV9	TRBJ1-3	CASSARQVPGNTIYF	TGTGCCAGCAGCGCTCGACAGGTACCTGGAAACACCATATATTTT
.	many	TRBV20-1	TRBJ1-3	CSASSRATGNTIYF	TGCAGTGCTAGCAGCAGGGCCACTGGAAACACCATATATTTT
TRBD1	.	TRBV12-3/TRBV12-4	TRBJ1-5	CASEFGDRGYSNQPQHF	TGTGCCAGCGAGTTTGGGGACAGGGGGTATAGCAATCAGCCCCAGCATTTT
.	many	TRBV9	TRBJ2-3	CASSVATQRAQDTQYF	TGTGCCAGCAGCGTAGCTACCCAGCGAGCACAGGATACGCAGTATTTT
.	many	TRBV7-9	TRBJ1-1	CASSLVGGFTEAFF	TGTGCCAGCAGCTTAGTAGGGGGGTTCACTGAAGCTTTCTTT
.	few	TRBV6-2/TRBV6-3	TRBJ2-3	CASSYARGKADTQYF	TGTGCCAGCAGTTACGCCCGGGGGAAGGCAGATACGCAGTATTTT
TRBD2	many	TRBV6-2/TRBV6-3	TRBJ2-5	CASSYSAGGWETQYF	TGTGCCAGCAGTTACTCCGCGGGAGGGTGGGAGACCCAGTACTTC
.	many	TRBV12-3/TRBV12-4	TRBJ1-2	CASSRTETNYGYTF	TGTGCCAGCAGTCGGACAGAAACTAACTATGGCTACACCTTC
.	many	TRBV28	TRBJ2-4	CASSKRTGGFGDSAKNIQYF	TGTGCCAGCAGTAAGAGGACAGGAGGGTTTGGGGATTCAGCCAAAAACATTCAGTACTTC
TRBD1	.	TRBV2	TRBJ2-1	CASSGPGTGDPEQFF	TGTGCCAGCAGTGGTCCCGGGACAGGGGATCCTGAGCAGTTCTTC
.	many	TRBV9	TRBJ1-2	CASSVVPPGYGGFFYGYTF	TGTGCCAGCAGCGTAGTCCCCCCAGGGTACGGGGGCTTTTTCTATGGCTACACCTTC
.	many	TRBV12-5	TRBJ1-1	CASGLHAVQMNTEAFF	TGTGCTAGTGGTTTACATGCCGTTCAAATGAACACTGAAGCTTTCTTT
TRBD1	many	TRBV7-8	TRBJ2-1	CASSLGRQGSYNEQFF	TGTGCCAGCAGCTTAGGTCGACAGGGGTCCTACAATGAGCAGTTCTTC
TRBD2	many	TRBV29-1	TRBJ2-1	CSVGGLGEQFF	TGCAGCGTTGGGGGACTAGGTGAGCAGTTCTTC
.	many	TRBV7-3	TRBJ2-5	CASSLCWETQYF	TGTGCCAGCAGCTTATGCTGGGAGACCCAGTACTTC
TRBD2	.	TRBV13	TRBJ2-7	CASSSRLAGDQTYEQYF	TGTGCCAGCAGCTCCCGACTAGCGGGAGATCAGACCTACGAGCAGTACTTC
.	many	TRBV15	TRBJ1-5	CATSWHGGQGNQPQHF	TGTGCCACCAGCTGGCACGGGGGGCAGGGGAATCAGCCCCAGCATTTT
TRBD2	.	TRBV10-3	TRBJ2-1	CAISRLAGGPGEQFF	TGTGCCATCAGTAGACTAGCGGGAGGGCCAGGGGAGCAGTTCTTC
TRBD1	many	TRBV28	TRBJ1-1	CASSFPGQGVRKENTEAFF	TGTGCCAGCAGTTTTCCCGGACAGGGGGTAAGGAAGGAAAACACTGAAGCTTTCTTT
TRBD1	many	TRBV6-1	TRBJ1-1	CASRETGGTEAFF	TGTGCCAGCAGGGAGACAGGGGGCACTGAAGCTTTCTTT
TRBD1	many	TRBV28	TRBJ1-1	CASSLLGGAGDTEAFF	TGTGCCAGCAGTTTGTTAGGGGGCGCGGGGGACACTGAAGCTTTCTTT
.	.	TRBV28	TRBJ2-7	CASSLVGPSSYEQYF	TGTGCCAGCAGCCTCGTTGGCCCGAGCTCCTACGAGCAGTACTTC
.	many	TRBV28	TRBJ2-5	CASSGRGDLKTQYF	TGTGCCAGCAGTGGAAGGGGCGATTTGAAGACCCAGTACTTC
TRBD2	.	TRBV11-2	TRBJ2-7	CASSLRLAGAREQYF	TGTGCCAGCAGCTTACGGCTAGCGGGAGCGCGGGAGCAGTACTTC
TRBD1	.	TRBV7-9	TRBJ2-1	CASSLPGQGANNEQFF	TGTGCCAGCAGCTTACCGGGACAGGGGGCGAATAATGAGCAGTTCTTC
TRBD2	few	TRBV14	TRBJ2-5	CASSQEAGVIGTQYF	TGTGCCAGCAGCCAAGAGGCGGGAGTAATAGGGACCCAGTACTTC
.	many	TRBV2	TRBJ2-5	CASSAEGPETQYF	TGTGCCAGCAGTGCGGAAGGGCCGGAGACCCAGTACTTC
.	few	TRBV2	TRBJ1-1	CASSSRVYTEAFF	TGTGCCAGCAGCAGCAGGGTGTACACTGAAGCTTTCTTT
.	.	TRBV12-3/TRBV12-4	TRBJ1-2	CASRTGSAAAYGYTF	TGTGCCAGCAGAACAGGGTCGGCAGCGGCCTATGGCTACACCTTC
TRBD1	many	TRBV3-1	TRBJ2-1	CASSSGQGAGNEQFF	TGTGCCAGCAGCTCGGGACAGGGGGCCGGCAATGAGCAGTTCTTC
TRBD1	many	TRBV30	TRBJ1-4	CAWSVGRGRGEKLFF	TGTGCCTGGAGTGTAGGCAGGGGGCGCGGTGAAAAACTGTTTTTT
TRBD2	.	TRBV3-1	TRBJ2-1	CASSHLAGGREQFF	TGTGCCAGCAGCCATCTAGCGGGGGGGCGTGAGCAGTTCTTC
TRBD2	.	TRBV20-1	TRBJ2-3	CSARDLNGRESGAQYF	TGCAGTGCTAGAGATCTCAACGGGAGGGAATCAGGTGCGCAGTATTTT
TRBD1	many	TRBV10-3	TRBJ1-4	CAISVDRGDGKLFF	TGTGCCATCAGTGTGGACAGGGGGGACGGAAAACTGTTTTTT
TRBD1	many	TRBV18	TRBJ1-1	CASSRGQGVNTEAFF	TGTGCCAGCTCCCGGGGACAGGGGGTAAACACTGAAGCTTTCTTT
.	many	TRBV28	TRBJ2-2	CASSLYRNLGGELFF	TGTGCCAGCAGTTTATACAGGAACTTGGGCGGGGAGCTGTTTTTT
TRBD1	many	TRBV28	TRBJ2-6	CASSADRLGSSGANVLTF	TGTGCCAGCAGTGCGGACAGGCTGGGTTCCTCTGGGGCCAACGTCCTGACTTTC
.	many	TRBV6-5	TRBJ1-1	CASSYRGRGVEAFF	TGTGCCAGCAGTTACAGGGGGAGGGGGGTTGAAGCTTTCTTT